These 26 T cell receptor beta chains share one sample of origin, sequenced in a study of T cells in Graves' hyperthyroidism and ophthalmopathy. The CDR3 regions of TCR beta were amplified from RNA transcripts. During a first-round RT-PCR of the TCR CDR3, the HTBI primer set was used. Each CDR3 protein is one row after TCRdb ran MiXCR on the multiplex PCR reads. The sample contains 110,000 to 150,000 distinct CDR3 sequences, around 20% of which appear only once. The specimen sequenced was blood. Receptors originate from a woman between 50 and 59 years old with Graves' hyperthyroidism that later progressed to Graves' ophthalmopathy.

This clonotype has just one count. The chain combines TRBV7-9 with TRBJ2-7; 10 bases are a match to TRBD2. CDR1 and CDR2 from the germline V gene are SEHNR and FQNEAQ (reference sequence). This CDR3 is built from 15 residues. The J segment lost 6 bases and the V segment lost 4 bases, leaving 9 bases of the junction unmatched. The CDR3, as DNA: TGTGCCAGCAGCTCGCGACTAGCGGGCCAGATCGAGCAGTACTTC. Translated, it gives CASSSRLAGQIEQYF.

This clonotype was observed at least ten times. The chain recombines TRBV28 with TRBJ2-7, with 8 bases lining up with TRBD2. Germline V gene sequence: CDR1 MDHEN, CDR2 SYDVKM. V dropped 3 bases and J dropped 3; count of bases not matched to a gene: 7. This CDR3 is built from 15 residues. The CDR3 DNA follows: TGTGCCAGCAGTTTGAGCGGGAGTGGCGACTACGAGCAGTACTTC. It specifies CASSLSGSGDYEQYF.

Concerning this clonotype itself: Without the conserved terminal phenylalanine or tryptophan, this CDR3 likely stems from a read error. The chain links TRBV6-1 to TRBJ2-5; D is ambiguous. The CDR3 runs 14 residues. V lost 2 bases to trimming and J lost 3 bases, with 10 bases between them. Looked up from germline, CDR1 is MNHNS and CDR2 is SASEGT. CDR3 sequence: CASSEWVSEETQYL. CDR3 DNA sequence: TGTGCCAGCAGTGAATGGGTTAGTGAAGAGACCCAGTACCTC.

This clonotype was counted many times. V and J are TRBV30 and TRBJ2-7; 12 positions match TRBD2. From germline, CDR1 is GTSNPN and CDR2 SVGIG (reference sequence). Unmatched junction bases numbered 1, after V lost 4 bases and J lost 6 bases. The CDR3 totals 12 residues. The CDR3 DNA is TGTGCCTGGACTAGCGGGAGGGCCGAGCAGTACTTC. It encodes CAWTSGRAEQYF.

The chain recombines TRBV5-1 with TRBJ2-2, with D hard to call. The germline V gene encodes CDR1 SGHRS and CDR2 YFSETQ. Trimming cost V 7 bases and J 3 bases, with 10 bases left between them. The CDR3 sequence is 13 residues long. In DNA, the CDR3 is TGCGCCAGCGGTCGGCAGGACACCGGGGAGCTGTTTTTT. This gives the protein CASGRQDTGELFF.

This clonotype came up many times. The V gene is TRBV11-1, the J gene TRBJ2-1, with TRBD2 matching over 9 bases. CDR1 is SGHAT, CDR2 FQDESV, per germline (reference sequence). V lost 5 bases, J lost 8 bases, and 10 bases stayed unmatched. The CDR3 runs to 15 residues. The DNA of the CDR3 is TGTGCCAGCAGCCTCGGGCTAGCGGGAATCCATGAGCAGTTCTTC. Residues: CASSLGLAGIHEQFF. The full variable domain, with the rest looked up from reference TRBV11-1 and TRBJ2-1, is EAEVAQSPRYKITEKSQAVAFWCDPISGHATLYWYRQILGQGPELLVQFQDESVVDDSQLPKDRFSAERLKGVDSTLKIQPAELGDSAMYLCASSLGLAGIHEQFFGPGTRLTVL.

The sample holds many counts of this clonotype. The CDR3 DNA follows: TGTGCCAGCAGCGGCTCTAGCGGGAGAGATACGCAGTATTTT. It codes for CASSGSSGRDTQYF. This chain connects TRBV7-6 to TRBJ2-3; 10 bases line up with TRBD2. Germline trimming cut 5 bases from V and 5 bases from J; bases unmatched to any gene: 4. The germline gives CDR1 SGHVS, CDR2 FNYEAQ. The CDR3 loop spans 14 amino acids.

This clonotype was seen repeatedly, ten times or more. The CDR3: CASSQRTNQETQYF. In DNA form, the CDR3 reads TGTGCCAGCAGCCAGCGGACCAACCAAGAGACCCAGTACTTC. The chain joins TRBV3-1 to TRBJ2-5; D uncertain. CDR3 length equals 14 residues. Per germline, CDR1 LGHDT and CDR2 YNNKEL (reference sequence). The ends were cut back, 3 bases at V and 0 bases at J, with 8 bases in the middle.

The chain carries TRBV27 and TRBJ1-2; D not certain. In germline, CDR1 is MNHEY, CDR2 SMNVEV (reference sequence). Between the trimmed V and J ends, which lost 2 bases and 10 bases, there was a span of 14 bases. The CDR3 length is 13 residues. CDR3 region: CASSLVQKAPYTF. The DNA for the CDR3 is TGTGCCAGCAGTTTAGTACAGAAGGCTCCCTACACCTTC.

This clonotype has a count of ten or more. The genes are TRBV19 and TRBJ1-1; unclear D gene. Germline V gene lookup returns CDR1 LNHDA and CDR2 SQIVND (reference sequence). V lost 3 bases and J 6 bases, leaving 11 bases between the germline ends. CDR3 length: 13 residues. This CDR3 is CASSIRGRAEAFF. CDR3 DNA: TGTGCCAGTAGTATCCGGGGTCGAGCTGAAGCTTTCTTT.

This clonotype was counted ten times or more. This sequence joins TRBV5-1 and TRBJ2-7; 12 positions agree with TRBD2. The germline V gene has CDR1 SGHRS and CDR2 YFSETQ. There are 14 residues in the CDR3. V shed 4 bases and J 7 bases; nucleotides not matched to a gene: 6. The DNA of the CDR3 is TGCGCCAGCAGCCCCGGGACTAGCGGGCGGGAGCAGTACTTC. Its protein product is CASSPGTSGREQYF. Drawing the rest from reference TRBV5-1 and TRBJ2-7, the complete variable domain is KAGVTQTPRYLIKTRGQQVTLSCSPISGHRSVSWYQQTPGQGLQFLFEYFSETQRNKGNFPGRFSGRQFSNSRSEMNVSTLELGDSALYLCASSPGTSGREQYFGPGTRLTVT.

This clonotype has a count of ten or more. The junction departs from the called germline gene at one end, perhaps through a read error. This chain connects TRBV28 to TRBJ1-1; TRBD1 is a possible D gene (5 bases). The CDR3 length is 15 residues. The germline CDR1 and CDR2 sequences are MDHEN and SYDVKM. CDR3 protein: CVSLGGGKLNTEAFF. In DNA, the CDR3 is TGTGTCAGCTTAGGTGGGGGGAAACTGAACACTGAAGCTTTCTTT. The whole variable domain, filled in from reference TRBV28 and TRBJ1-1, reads DVKVTQSSRYLVKRTGEKVFLECVQDMDHENMFWYRQDPGLGLRLIYFSYDVKMKEKGDIPEGYSVSREKKERFSLILESASTNQTSMYLCVSLGGGKLNTEAFFGQGTRLTVV.

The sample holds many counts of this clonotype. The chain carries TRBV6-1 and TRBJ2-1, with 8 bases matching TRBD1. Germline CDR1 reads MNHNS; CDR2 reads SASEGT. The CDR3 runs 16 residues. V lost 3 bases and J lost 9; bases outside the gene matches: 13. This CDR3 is CASSEIPTGEKGEQFF. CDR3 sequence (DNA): TGTGCCAGCAGTGAGATACCGACAGGGGAGAAGGGTGAGCAGTTCTTC.

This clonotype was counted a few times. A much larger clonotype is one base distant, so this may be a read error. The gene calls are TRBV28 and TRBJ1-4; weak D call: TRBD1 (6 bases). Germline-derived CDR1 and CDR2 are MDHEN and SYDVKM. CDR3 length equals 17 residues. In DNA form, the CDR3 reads TGTGCCAGCAGAGTCCTTAGTTCAGGGGAAACTAATGAAGAACTGTTTTTT. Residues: CASRVLSSGETNEELFF.

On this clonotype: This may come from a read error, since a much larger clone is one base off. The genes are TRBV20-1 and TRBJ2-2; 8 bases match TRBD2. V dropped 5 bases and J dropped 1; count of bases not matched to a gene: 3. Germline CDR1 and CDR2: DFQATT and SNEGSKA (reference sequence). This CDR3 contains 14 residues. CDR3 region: CSAGAGGNTGELFF. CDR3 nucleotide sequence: TGCAGTGCTGGGGCGGGAGGGAACACCGGGGAGCTGTTTTTT.

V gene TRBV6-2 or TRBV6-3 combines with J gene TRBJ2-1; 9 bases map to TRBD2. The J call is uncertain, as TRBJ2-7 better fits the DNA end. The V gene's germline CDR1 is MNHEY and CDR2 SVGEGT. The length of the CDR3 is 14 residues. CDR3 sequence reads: CASRRGLAGNEQYF. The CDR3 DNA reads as TGTGCCAGCAGGAGGGGGCTAGCGGGGAATGAGCAGTACTTC.

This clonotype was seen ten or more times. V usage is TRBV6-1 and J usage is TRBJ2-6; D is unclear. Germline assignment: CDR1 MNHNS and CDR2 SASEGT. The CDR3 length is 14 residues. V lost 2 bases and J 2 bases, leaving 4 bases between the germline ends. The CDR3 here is CASSERAGANVLTF. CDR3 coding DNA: TGTGCCAGCAGTGAAAGGGCTGGGGCCAACGTCCTGACTTTC.

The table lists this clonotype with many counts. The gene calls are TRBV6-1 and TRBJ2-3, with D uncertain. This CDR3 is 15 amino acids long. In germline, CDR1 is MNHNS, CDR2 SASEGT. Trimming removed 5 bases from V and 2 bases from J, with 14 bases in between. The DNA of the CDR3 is TGTGCCAGCAGTAACGCAAACAGATACACAGATACGCAGTATTTT. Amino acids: CASSNANRYTDTQYF.

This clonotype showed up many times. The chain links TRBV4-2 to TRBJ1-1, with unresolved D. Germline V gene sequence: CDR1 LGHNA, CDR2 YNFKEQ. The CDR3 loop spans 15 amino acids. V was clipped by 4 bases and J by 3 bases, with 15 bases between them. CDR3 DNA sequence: TGTGCCAGCAGCCTGACTGGCCGTGGGGACACTGAAGCTTTCTTT. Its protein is CASSLTGRGDTEAFF.

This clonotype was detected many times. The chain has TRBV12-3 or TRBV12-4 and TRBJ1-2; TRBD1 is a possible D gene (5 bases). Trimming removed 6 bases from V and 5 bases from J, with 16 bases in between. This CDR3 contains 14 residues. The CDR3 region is CASRPPGGDYGYTF. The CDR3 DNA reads TGTGCCAGCAGACCTCCGGGGGGAGATTATGGCTACACCTTC.

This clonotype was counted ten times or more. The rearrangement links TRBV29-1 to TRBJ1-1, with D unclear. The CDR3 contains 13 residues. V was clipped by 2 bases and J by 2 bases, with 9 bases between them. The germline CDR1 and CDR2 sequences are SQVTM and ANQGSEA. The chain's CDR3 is CSVERRLNTEAFF. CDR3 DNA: TGCAGCGTTGAAAGGCGGTTAAACACTGAAGCTTTCTTT.

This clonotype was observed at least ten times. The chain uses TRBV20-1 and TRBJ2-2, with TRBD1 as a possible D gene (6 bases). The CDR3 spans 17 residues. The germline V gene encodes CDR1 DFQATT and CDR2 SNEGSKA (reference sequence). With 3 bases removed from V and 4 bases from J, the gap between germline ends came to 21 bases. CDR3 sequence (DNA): TGCAGTGCTAGCCGGCCTACAGGGAAGAAGGGCACCGGGGAGCTGTTTTTT. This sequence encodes CSASRPTGKKGTGELFF.

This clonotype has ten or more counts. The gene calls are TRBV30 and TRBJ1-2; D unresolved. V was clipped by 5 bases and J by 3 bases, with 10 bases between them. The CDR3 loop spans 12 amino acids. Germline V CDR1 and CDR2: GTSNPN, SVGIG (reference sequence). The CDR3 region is CAWGPEYYGYTF. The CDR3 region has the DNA TGTGCCTGGGGCCCCGAGTACTATGGCTACACCTTC.

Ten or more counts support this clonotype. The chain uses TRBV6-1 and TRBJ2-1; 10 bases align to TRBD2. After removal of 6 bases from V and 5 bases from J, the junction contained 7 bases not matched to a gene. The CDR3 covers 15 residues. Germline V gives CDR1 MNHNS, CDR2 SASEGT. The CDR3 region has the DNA TGTGCCAGCAGAGAATGGACTAGCGGTAACAATGAGCAGTTCTTC. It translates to CASREWTSGNNEQFF.

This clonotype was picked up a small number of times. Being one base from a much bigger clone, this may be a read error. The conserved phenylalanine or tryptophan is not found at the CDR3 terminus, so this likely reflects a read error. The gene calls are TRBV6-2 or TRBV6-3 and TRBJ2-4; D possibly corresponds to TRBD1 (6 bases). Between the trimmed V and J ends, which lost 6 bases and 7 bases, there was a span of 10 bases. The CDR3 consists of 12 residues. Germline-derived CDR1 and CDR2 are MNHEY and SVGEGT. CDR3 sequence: CASRQGWNIQYL. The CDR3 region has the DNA TGTGCCAGCAGACAGGGATGGAACATTCAGTACCTC.

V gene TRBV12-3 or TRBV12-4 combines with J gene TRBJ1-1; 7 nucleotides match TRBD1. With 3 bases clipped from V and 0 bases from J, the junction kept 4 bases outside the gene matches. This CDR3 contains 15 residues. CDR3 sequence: CASSLDRPMNTEAFF. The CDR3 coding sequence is TGTGCCAGCAGTTTGGACAGGCCGATGAACACTGAAGCTTTCTTT.